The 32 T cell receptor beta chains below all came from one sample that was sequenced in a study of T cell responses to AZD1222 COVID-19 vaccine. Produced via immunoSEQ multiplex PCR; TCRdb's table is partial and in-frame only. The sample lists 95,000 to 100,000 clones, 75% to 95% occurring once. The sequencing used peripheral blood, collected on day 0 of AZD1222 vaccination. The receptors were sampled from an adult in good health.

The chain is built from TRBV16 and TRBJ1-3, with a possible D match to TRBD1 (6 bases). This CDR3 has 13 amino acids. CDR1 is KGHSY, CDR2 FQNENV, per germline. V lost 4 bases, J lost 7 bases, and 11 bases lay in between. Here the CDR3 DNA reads TGTGCCAGCAGCCGTGGACAGACTAACACCATATATTTT. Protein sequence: CASSRGQTNTIYF.

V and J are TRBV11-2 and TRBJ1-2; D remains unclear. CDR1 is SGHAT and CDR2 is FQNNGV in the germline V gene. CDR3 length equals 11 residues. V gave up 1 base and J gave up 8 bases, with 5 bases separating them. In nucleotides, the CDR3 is TGTGCCAGCAGCTTAGTTGGAGGCTACACCTTC. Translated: CASSLVGGYTF.

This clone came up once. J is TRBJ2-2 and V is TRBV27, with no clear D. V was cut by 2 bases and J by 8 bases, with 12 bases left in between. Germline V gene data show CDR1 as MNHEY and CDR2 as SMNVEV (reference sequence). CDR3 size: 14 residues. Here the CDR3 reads CASSLRARAGELFF. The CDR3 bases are TGTGCCAGCAGTTTACGGGCCCGGGCGGGGGAGCTGTTTTTT.

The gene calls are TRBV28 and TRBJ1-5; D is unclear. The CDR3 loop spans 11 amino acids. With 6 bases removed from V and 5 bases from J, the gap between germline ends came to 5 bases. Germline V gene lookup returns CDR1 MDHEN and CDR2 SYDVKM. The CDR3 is CASSHDQPQHF. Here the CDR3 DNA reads TGTGCCAGCAGCCATGATCAGCCCCAGCATTTT.

The DNA for the CDR3 is TGTGCCAGCGGCAACAGGGGGCGGATAGGAGATGGCTACACCTTC. Amino acid sequence: CASGNRGRIGDGYTF. The rearrangement uses TRBV6-5 and TRBJ1-2; 9 nucleotides align to TRBD1. The CDR3 totals 15 residues. Germline values: CDR1 MNHEY, CDR2 SVGAGI. The V and J ends lost 8 bases and 6 bases, in that order; junction bases with no gene match: 13.

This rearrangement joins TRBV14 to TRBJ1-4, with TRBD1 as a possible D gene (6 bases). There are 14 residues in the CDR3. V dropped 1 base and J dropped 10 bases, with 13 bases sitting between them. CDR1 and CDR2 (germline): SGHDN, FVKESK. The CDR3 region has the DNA TGTGCCAGCAGCCAAGGGGCAGGAGGGGGAAAACTGTTTTTT. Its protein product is CASSQGAGGGKLFF.

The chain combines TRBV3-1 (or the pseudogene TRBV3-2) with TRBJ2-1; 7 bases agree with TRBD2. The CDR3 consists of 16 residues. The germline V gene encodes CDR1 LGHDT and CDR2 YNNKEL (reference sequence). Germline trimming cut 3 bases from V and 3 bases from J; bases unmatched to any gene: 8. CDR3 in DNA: TGTGCCAGCAGCCACACCGGGACTATTATCTACAATGAGCAGTTCTTC. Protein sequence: CASSHTGTIIYNEQFF.

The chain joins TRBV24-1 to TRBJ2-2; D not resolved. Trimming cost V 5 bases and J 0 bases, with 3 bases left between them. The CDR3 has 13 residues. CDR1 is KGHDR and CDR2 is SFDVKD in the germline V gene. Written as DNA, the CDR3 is TGTGCCACCAGTGTGCCGAACACCGGGGAGCTGTTTTTT. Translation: CATSVPNTGELFF.

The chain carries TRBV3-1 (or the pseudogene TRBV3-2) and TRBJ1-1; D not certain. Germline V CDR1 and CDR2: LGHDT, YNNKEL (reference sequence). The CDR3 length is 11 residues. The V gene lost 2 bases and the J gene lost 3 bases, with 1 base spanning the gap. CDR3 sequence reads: CASSQYTEAFF. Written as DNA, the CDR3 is TGTGCCAGCAGCCAATACACTGAAGCTTTCTTT.

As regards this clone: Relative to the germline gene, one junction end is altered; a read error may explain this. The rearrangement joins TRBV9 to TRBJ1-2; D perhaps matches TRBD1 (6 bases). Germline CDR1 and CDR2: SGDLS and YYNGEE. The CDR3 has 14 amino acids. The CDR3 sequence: CASSPRWGATELAF. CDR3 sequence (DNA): TGTGCCAGCAGCCCACGCTGGGGGGCCACCGAACTAGCCTTC.

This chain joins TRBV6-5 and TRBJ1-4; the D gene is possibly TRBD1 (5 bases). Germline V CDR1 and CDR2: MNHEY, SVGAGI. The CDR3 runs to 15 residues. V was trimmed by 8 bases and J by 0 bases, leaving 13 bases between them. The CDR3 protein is CASGAEIATNEKLFF. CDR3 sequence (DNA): TGTGCCAGCGGGGCAGAGATAGCAACTAATGAAAAACTGTTTTTT.

CDR3 nucleotide sequence: TGCGCCAGCAGCCCGACAGGGTTGAACACTGAAGCTTTCTTT. Translation: CASSPTGLNTEAFF. V usage is TRBV5-1 and J usage is TRBJ1-1; 7 bases map to TRBD1. The V gene end was trimmed by 4 bases and the J gene end by 0 bases; junction bases not matched to a gene: 3. The CDR3 totals 14 residues. From germline, CDR1 is SGHRS and CDR2 YFSETQ.

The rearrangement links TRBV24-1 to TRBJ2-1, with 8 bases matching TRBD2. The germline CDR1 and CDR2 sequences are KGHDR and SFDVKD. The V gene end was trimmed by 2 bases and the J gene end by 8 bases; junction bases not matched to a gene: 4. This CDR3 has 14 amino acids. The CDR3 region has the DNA TGTGCCACCAGTGATTGGACTAGCCAGGATGAGCAGTTCTTC. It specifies CATSDWTSQDEQFF.

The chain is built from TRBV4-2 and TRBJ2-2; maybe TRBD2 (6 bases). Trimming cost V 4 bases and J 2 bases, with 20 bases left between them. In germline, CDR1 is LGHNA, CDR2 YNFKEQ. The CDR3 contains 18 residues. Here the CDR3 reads CASSPYLWGERNTGELFF. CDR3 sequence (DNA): TGTGCCAGCAGCCCCTACCTTTGGGGGGAACGTAACACCGGGGAGCTGTTTTTT.

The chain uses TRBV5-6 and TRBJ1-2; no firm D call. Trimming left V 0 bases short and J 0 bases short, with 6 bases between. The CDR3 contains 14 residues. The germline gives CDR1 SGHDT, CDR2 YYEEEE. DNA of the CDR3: TGTGCCAGCAGCTTGGGGGAAACTAACTATGGCTACACCTTC. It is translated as CASSLGETNYGYTF.

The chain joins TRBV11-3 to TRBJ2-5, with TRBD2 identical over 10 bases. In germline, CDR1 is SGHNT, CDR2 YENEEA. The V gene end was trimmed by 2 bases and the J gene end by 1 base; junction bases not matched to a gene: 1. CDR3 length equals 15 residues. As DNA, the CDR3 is TGTGCCAGCAGCTTACGACTAGCGGGCCAAGAGACCCAGTACTTC. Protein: CASSLRLAGQETQYF.

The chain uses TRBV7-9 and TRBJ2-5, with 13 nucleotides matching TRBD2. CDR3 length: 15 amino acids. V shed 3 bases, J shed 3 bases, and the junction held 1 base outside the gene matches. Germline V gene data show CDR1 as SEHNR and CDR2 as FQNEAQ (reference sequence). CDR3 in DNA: TGTGCCAGCAGCTTCGGACTAGCGGGGGAAGAGACCCAGTACTTC. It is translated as CASSFGLAGEETQYF.

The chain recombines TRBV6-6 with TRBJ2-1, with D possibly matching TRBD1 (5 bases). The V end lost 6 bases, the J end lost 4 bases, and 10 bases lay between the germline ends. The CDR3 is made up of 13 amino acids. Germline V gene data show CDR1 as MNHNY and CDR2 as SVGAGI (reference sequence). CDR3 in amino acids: CASRPRQYNEQFF. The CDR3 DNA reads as TGTGCCAGCAGACCAAGACAGTACAATGAGCAGTTCTTC.

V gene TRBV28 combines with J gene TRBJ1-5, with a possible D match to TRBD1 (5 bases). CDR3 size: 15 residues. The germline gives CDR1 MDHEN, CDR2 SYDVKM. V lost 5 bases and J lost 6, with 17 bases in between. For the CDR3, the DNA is TGTGCCAGCAGTCCCACAGGAAGAGAACGTCAGCCCCAGCATTTT. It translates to CASSPTGRERQPQHF.

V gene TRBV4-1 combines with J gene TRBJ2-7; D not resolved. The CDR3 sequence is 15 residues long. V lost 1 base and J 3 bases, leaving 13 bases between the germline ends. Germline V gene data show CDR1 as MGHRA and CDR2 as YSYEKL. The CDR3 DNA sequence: TGCGCCAGCAGCCAAGGCCGTCCTGGGTACTACGAGCAGTACTTC. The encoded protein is CASSQGRPGYYEQYF.

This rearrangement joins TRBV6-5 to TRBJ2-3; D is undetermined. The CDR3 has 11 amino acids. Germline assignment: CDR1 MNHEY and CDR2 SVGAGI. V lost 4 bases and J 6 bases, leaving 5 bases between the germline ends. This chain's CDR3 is CASSSVDTQYF. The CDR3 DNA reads TGTGCCAGCAGTTCAGTGGATACGCAGTATTTT.

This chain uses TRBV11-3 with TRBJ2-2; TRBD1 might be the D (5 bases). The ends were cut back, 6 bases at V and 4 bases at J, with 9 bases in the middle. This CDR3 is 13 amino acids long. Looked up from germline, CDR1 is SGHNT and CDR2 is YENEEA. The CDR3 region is CASSGHPTGELFF. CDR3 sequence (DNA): TGTGCCAGCAGTGGACACCCCACCGGGGAGCTGTTTTTT.

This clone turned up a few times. CDR3 residues: CAISGTWGTSYGYTF. Here the CDR3 DNA reads TGTGCCATCAGTGGTACCTGGGGGACCAGCTATGGCTACACCTTC. The chain is built from TRBV10-3 and TRBJ1-2, with D possibly matching TRBD1 (5 bases). Germline V gene sequence: CDR1 ENHRY, CDR2 SYGVKD. Trimming pared 4 bases from V and 4 bases from J, leaving 16 bases between. The CDR3 spans 15 residues.

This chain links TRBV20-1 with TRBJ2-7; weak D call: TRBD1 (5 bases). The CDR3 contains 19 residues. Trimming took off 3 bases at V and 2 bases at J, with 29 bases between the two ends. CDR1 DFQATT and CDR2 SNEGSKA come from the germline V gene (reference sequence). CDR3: CSASSVFASQGVRAYEQYF. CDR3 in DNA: TGCAGTGCTAGTTCCGTTTTTGCTTCGCAGGGCGTTCGGGCCTACGAGCAGTACTTC.

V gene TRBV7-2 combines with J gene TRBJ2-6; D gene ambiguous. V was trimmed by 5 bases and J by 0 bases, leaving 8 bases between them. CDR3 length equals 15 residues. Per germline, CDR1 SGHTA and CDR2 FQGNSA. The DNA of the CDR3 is TGTGCCAGCAGCCCTAGAAGCTCTGGGGCCAACGTCCTGACTTTC. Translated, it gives CASSPRSSGANVLTF.

The CDR3: CASSLWQNIANSPLHF. The CDR3 nucleotides read TGTGCCAGCAGTTTGTGGCAGAACATCGCTAATTCACCCCTCCACTTT. This chain uses TRBV28 with TRBJ1-6; no clear D. V was trimmed by 3 bases and J by 6 bases, leaving 15 bases between them. The CDR3 is made up of 16 amino acids. Germline V lookup: CDR1 MDHEN, CDR2 SYDVKM.

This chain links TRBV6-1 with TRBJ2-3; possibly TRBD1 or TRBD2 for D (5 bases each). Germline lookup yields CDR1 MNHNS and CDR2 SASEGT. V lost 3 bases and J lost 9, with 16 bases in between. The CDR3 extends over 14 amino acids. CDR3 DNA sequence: TGTGCCAGCAGTGATTATGGGACGGCAAAAACGCAGTATTTT. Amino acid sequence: CASSDYGTAKTQYF.

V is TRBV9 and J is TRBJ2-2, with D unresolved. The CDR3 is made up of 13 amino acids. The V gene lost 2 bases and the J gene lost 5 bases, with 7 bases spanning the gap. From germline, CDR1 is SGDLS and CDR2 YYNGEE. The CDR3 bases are TGTGCCAGCAGCGTTACCCGGACCGGGGAGCTGTTTTTT. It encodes CASSVTRTGELFF.

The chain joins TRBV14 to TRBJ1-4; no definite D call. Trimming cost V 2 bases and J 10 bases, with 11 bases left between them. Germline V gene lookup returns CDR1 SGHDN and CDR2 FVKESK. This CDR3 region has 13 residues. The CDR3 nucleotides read TGTGCCAGCAGCCAATCTCCGGGAGGAAAACTGTTTTTT. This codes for CASSQSPGGKLFF.

CDR3 DNA sequence: TGTGCCAGCAGCTTAAGGCAGGCCTTCACCGGGGAGCTGTTTTTT. This sequence encodes CASSLRQAFTGELFF. The chain carries TRBV11-2 and TRBJ2-2, with no clear D. Germline CDR1 SGHAT, CDR2 FQNNGV. Trimming took 2 bases from V and 4 from J, leaving 11 bases between them. The CDR3 runs to 15 residues.

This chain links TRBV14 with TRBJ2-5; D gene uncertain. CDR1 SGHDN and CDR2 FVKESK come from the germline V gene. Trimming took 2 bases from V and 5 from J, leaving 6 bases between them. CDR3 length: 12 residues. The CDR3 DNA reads TGTGCCAGCAGCCAAAATCGGGAGACCCAGTACTTC. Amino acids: CASSQNRETQYF.

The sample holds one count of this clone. The CDR3 DNA follows: TGTGCCAGCACGGCACGCGATGAGCAGTTCTTC. Translation: CASTARDEQFF. The V and J genes are TRBV3-1 (or the pseudogene TRBV3-2) and TRBJ2-1, with D unresolved. This CDR3 has 11 residues. The V gene's germline CDR1 is LGHDT and CDR2 YNNKEL (reference sequence). The V gene lost 7 bases and the J gene lost 8 bases, with 9 bases spanning the gap.